These T cell receptor beta chains were read from a single sample in a study of regulatory T cells in long-lasting Graves disease. TCRdb independently ran MiXCR on the multiplex PCR reads; one entry per CDR3 protein. Of about 310,000 distinct CDR3 sequences listed, over 15% were seen once; the top ten hold roughly 40%. The sample was peripheral blood mononuclear cells (PBMCs), taken at new diagnosis, from a patient treated with antithyroid drugs. The receptors come from a female donor with Graves disease. Both conserved end residues are part of each CDR3. A D gene is named only where the DNA matches it firmly. Clone sizes are given selectively: once, few, many, or a class where the clone is expanded.

CDR3aa	CDR3nt	abundance	len	d_gene	v_gene	j_gene
CSARDDRGSNGYTF	TGCAGTGCTAGAGATGATCGAGGGAGTAATGGCTACACCTTC	many	14	-	TRBV20-1	TRBJ1-2
CATSRDGKGRPYGYTF	TGTGCCACCAGCAGAGATGGGAAGGGGCGCCCCTATGGCTACACCTTC	many	16	-	TRBV15	TRBJ1-2
CASRHTSGRVFSDTQYF	TGTGCCAGCAGACACACTAGCGGGAGGGTATTTTCAGATACGCAGTATTTT	many	17	TRBD2	TRBV7-2	TRBJ2-3
CASGLDTIYF	TGTGCTAGTGGTTTAGACACCATATATTTT	many	10	-	TRBV12-5	TRBJ1-3
CASSFGLADPTGELFF	TGTGCCAGCAGCTTCGGACTAGCGGACCCCACCGGGGAGCTGTTTTTT	many	16	TRBD2	TRBV11-2	TRBJ2-2
CASSLGQGDYGYTF	TGTGCCAGCAGCTTGGGACAGGGCGACTATGGCTACACCTTC	many	14	TRBD1	TRBV11-2	TRBJ1-2
CASSYGTGISYEQYF	TGTGCCAGCAGTTACGGGACAGGGATCTCCTACGAGCAGTACTTC	many	15	TRBD1	TRBV6-9	TRBJ2-7
CAISGRDSYYEQYF	TGTGCCATCAGTGGGCGGGACAGCTACTACGAGCAGTACTTC	many	14	-	TRBV10-3	TRBJ2-7
CASSVVASGSADTQYF	TGTGCCAGCAGCGTAGTGGCTAGCGGGAGTGCAGATACGCAGTATTTT	many	16	TRBD2	TRBV9	TRBJ2-3
CASAGTTNEQFF	TGTGCCAGTGCCGGGACCACCAATGAGCAGTTCTTC	-	12	-	TRBV19	TRBJ2-1
CASSIRLAGRFSDTQYF	TGTGCCAGTAGTATACGACTAGCGGGTAGATTTTCAGATACGCAGTATTTT	many	17	TRBD2	TRBV19	TRBJ2-3
CASSGGQGTEAFF	TGTGCCAGCAGTGGTGGACAGGGAACTGAAGCTTTCTTT	many	13	TRBD1	TRBV25-1	TRBJ1-1
CASSSTSGRVSGELFF	TGTGCCAGCTCATCGACTAGCGGAAGGGTATCGGGGGAGCTGTTTTTT	many	16	TRBD2	TRBV9	TRBJ2-2
CASRSGGNNEQFF	TGTGCCAGCAGGAGCGGGGGGAACAATGAGCAGTTCTTC	-	13	TRBD2	TRBV7-6	TRBJ2-1
CASSLFSGRSDEQFF	TGTGCCAGCAGTTTATTCAGCGGGAGGTCCGATGAGCAGTTCTTC	few	15	TRBD2	TRBV27	TRBJ2-1
CASSYKPGTSVAYEQYF	TGTGCCAGCAGTTATAAACCCGGGACTAGCGTTGCCTACGAGCAGTACTTC	many	17	TRBD2	TRBV6-2/TRBV6-3	TRBJ2-7
CASSLVGGQGADGYTF	TGTGCCAGCAGCTTAGTCGGTGGACAGGGGGCAGATGGCTACACCTTC	many	16	TRBD1	TRBV7-2	TRBJ1-2
CASSHRLGILEKLFF	TGTGCCAGCAGTCACCGACTGGGGATACTTGAAAAACTGTTTTTT	many	15	-	TRBV12-3/TRBV12-4	TRBJ1-4
CAWSLQGGYTEAFF	TGTGCCTGGAGTCTCCAGGGGGGTTACACTGAAGCTTTCTTT	many	14	TRBD1	TRBV30	TRBJ1-1
CASSFRQDTQYF	TGTGCCAGCAGCTTCCGGCAAGATACGCAGTATTTT	few	12	-	TRBV7-6	TRBJ2-3
CASSTPGLEGKNIQYF	TGTGCCAGCAGTACCCCGGGGCTAGAGGGCAAAAACATTCAGTACTTC	-	16	-	TRBV27	TRBJ2-4
CASSLSPGSGNTIYF	TGTGCCAGCAGTTTATCGCCCGGGTCTGGAAACACCATATATTTT	many	15	-	TRBV27	TRBJ1-3
CASSIVGSNTEAFF	TGTGCCAGTAGTATTGTGGGATCGAACACTGAAGCTTTCTTT	many	14	-	TRBV19	TRBJ1-1